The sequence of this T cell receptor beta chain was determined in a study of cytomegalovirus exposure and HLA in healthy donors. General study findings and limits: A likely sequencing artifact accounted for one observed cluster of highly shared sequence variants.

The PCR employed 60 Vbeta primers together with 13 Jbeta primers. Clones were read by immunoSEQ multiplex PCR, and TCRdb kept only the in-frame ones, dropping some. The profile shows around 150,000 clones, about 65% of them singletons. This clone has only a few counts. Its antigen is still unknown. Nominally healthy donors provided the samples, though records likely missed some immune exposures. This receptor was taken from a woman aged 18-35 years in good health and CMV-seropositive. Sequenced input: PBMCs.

The CDR3 here is CAIGRGEDQPQHF. CDR3 in DNA: TGTGCCATCGGACGCGGGGAAGATCAGCCCCAGCATTTT. J is TRBJ1-5 and V is TRBV10-3; D unresolved. Trimming took off 8 bases at V and 5 bases at J, with 13 bases between the two ends. The germline gives CDR1 ENHRY, CDR2 SYGVKD. CDR3 length equals 13 residues.